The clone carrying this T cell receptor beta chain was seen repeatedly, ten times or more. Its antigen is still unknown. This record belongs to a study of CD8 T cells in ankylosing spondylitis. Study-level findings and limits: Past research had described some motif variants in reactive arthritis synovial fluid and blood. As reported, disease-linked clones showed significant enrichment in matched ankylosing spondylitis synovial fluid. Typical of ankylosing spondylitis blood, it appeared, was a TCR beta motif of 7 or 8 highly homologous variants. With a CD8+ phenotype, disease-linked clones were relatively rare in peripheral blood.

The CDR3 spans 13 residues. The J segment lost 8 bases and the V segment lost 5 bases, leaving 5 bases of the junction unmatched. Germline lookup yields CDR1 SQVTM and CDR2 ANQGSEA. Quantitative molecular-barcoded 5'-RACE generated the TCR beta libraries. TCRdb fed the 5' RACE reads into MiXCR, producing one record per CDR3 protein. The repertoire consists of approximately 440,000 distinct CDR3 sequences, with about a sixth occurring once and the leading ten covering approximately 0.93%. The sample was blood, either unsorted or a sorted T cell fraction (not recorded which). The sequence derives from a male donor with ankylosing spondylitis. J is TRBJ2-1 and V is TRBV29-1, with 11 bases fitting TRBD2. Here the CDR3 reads CSVTSGSGHEQFF. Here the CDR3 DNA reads TGCAGCGTTACTAGCGGGAGCGGGCATGAGCAGTTCTTC.